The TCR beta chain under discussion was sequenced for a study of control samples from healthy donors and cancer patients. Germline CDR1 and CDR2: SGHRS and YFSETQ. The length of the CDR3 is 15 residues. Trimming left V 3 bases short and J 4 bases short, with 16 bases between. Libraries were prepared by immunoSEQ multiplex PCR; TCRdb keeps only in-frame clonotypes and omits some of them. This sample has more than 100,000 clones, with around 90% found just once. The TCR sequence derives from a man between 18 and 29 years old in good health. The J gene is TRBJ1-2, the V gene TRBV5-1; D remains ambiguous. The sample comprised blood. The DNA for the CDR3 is TGCGCCAGCAGCTCTGGAGAGGGTGTTGGCTATGGCTACACCTTC. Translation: CASSSGEGVGYGYTF.